This T cell receptor (beta chain) appears in the sequencing data of a study of CD8 T cells in ankylosing spondylitis. Each TCR beta library was made by quantitative 5'-RACE that incorporated molecular barcodes. A single record per CDR3 protein comes from TCRdb applying MiXCR to the 5' RACE reads. The data contain about 800,000 distinct CDR3 sequences, approximately 10% of them singletons. The V gene's germline CDR1 is SGHRS and CDR2 YFSETQ. The CDR3 loop spans 15 amino acids. V was pared by 5 bases and J by 3 bases, with 18 bases between. As regards this clonotype: No antigen is known for it.

Study outcomes and limitations: Reactive arthritis synovial fluid and blood previously showed some of these motif variants. A motif of several highly homologous TCR beta variants was seen as apparently characteristic of ankylosing spondylitis blood. Researchers reportedly found disease-linked clones significantly enriched in matched ankylosing spondylitis synovial fluid.

The sample was blood, either unsorted or a sorted T cell fraction (not recorded which). The chain recombines TRBV5-1 with TRBJ2-7; D possibly corresponds to TRBD1 (5 bases). The receptor's source is a male donor with ankylosing spondylitis. The CDR3 reads CASSTSGFPHYEQYF. CDR3 in DNA: TGCGCCAGCAGTACCTCAGGGTTCCCACACTACGAGCAGTACTTC.